The 23 T cell receptor beta chains below all came from one sample that was sequenced in a study of technical replicates of blood from several donors. Here immunoSEQ multiplex PCR was the method, and the copy in TCRdb shows in-frame clones only, minus some. The sample lists fewer than 90,000 clones, around 94% seen once, with around 0.24% in the top ten. What was sequenced was T cells isolated from PBMCs. Source of these receptors: a human donor in good health.

This clone has just one count. This chain links TRBV5-6 with TRBJ1-2; TRBD1 matches at 7 bases. J gave up 3 bases and V 2 bases, and 13 bases lay outside the gene matches. Germline values: CDR1 SGHDT, CDR2 YYEEEE. This CDR3 has 17 residues. The CDR3: CASSFLGKGGLDYGYTF. The CDR3 DNA follows: TGTGCCAGCAGCTTTTTAGGGAAAGGGGGCCTGGACTATGGCTACACCTTC.

V gene TRBV6-5 combines with J gene TRBJ2-1, with D tentatively TRBD1 (6 bases). The germline CDR1 and CDR2 sequences are MNHEY and SVGAGI. This CDR3 region has 15 residues. Trimming left V 0 bases short and J 8 bases short, with 14 bases between. The CDR3 spells CASSYSGAPQDEQFF. CDR3 in DNA: TGTGCCAGCAGTTACTCGGGGGCGCCCCAGGATGAGCAGTTCTTC.

V usage is TRBV7-2 and J usage is TRBJ1-5, with D possibly matching TRBD1 (5 bases). Germline V lookup: CDR1 SGHTA, CDR2 FQGNSA. V lost 1 base and J lost 1, with 8 bases in between. The CDR3 has 15 amino acids. The CDR3 reads CASSLDNRSNQPQHF. Written as DNA, the CDR3 is TGTGCCAGCAGCTTAGATAACAGGAGCAATCAGCCCCAGCATTTT.

The chain employs TRBV7-2 and TRBJ1-1; no reliable D call. The V end lost 1 base, the J end lost 3 bases, and 6 bases lay between the germline ends. The CDR3 is 13 amino acids. Germline lookup yields CDR1 SGHTA and CDR2 FQGNSA. The CDR3 bases are TGTGCCAGCAGCTTAGTTAGAGACACTGAAGCTTTCTTT. Protein product: CASSLVRDTEAFF.

This chain links TRBV6-1 with TRBJ2-2; 9 bases line up with TRBD2. V trimming: 11 bases; J trimming: 1 base; junction bases outside the gene matches: 8. The CDR3 runs 15 residues. Germline V gives CDR1 MNHNS, CDR2 SASEGT. The CDR3 DNA follows: TGTGCCGGCGTTAGCGGGAGAGTGAACACCGGGGAGCTGTTTTTT. Encoded protein: CAGVSGRVNTGELFF.

This clone was detected once. V is TRBV7-9 and J is TRBJ1-4; no clear D gene. Germline assignment: CDR1 SEHNR and CDR2 FQNEAQ (reference sequence). V shed 0 bases and J shed 8 bases, with 10 bases lying between them. This CDR3 comprises 14 residues. The CDR3, as DNA: TGTGCCAGCAGCTTAGCGGAGGGAAGGGAAAAACTGTTTTTT. Encoded protein: CASSLAEGREKLFF.

This clone was detected only once. The CDR3 nucleotides read TGTGCCAGCTCGCTTCCTAGGCGGGGGGCTCCAGATACGCAGTATTTT. This encodes CASSLPRRGAPDTQYF. The chain has TRBV18 and TRBJ2-3; 8 bases agree with TRBD2. Looked up from germline, CDR1 is KGHSH and CDR2 is LQKENI. Trimming cost V 6 bases and J 4 bases; bases outside gene matches: 12. The CDR3 has 16 residues.

This clone was detected only a few times. This sequence joins TRBV4-2 and TRBJ2-3; TRBD2 matches at 13 bases. The J segment lost 7 bases and the V segment lost 4 bases, leaving 11 bases of the junction unmatched. CDR1 and CDR2 (germline): LGHNA, YNFKEQ. The CDR3 totals 17 residues. CDR3 nucleotide sequence: TGTGCCAGCAGCCCCGGGGATACTAGCGGGGGGGCCAATACGCAGTATTTT. This translates into CASSPGDTSGGANTQYF.

The rearrangement joins TRBV5-1 to TRBJ2-3, with unresolved D. With 0 bases removed from V and 3 bases from J, the gap between germline ends came to 11 bases. Looked up from germline, CDR1 is SGHRS and CDR2 is YFSETQ. The CDR3 runs 15 residues. CDR3: CASSLAWAGTDTQYF. For the CDR3, the DNA is TGCGCCAGCAGCTTGGCCTGGGCTGGAACAGATACGCAGTATTTT. Using reference TRBV5-1 and TRBJ2-3 for the parts outside the CDR3, the full variable domain is KAGVTQTPRYLIKTRGQQVTLSCSPISGHRSVSWYQQTPGQGLQFLFEYFSETQRNKGNFPGRFSGRQFSNSRSEMNVSTLELGDSALYLCASSLAWAGTDTQYFGPGTRLTVL.

The chain combines TRBV19 with TRBJ2-5; TRBD1 matches 10 bases. Germline-derived CDR1 and CDR2 are LNHDA and SQIVND (reference sequence). CDR3 length: 15 residues. Trimming removed 7 bases from V and 1 base from J; junction bases left unmatched: 6. CDR3 sequence (DNA): TGTGCCAGTATGGGGACAGGGGCCCCCCAAGAGACCCAGTACTTC. Its translation: CASMGTGAPQETQYF.

This clone was seen once. This chain links TRBV6-4 with TRBJ2-3, with D possibly TRBD1 on 6 matching bases. CDR3 size: 13 residues. V lost 6 bases and J 6 bases, leaving 13 bases between the germline ends. Per the germline V gene, CDR1 is MRHNA and CDR2 is SNTAGT. The CDR3 DNA reads as TGTGCCAGCAGCCCGACAGGAGATGATACGCAGTATTTT. Translated, it gives CASSPTGDDTQYF.

For the CDR3, the DNA is TGTGCCAGCAAGGTTCAGACTCTATCCTACAATGAGCAGTTCTTC. Its protein product is CASKVQTLSYNEQFF. V gene TRBV6-1 combines with J gene TRBJ2-1; D remains unclear. Germline CDR1 MNHNS, CDR2 SASEGT. The CDR3 has 15 amino acids. V was cut by 7 bases and J by 1 base, with 14 bases left in between.

This rearrangement joins TRBV29-1 to TRBJ2-7; TRBD2 might be the D (6 bases). The CDR3 totals 15 residues. The V end lost 2 bases, the J end lost 5 bases, and 19 bases lay between the germline ends. Germline values: CDR1 SQVTM, CDR2 ANQGSEA. The CDR3 sequence is CSVEKGDSGLDEQYF. DNA for the CDR3: TGCAGCGTTGAAAAAGGGGACTCAGGACTCGACGAGCAGTACTTC.

The genes are TRBV5-1 and TRBJ2-4; D perhaps matches TRBD2 (6 bases). V was shortened by 2 bases and J by 6 bases, with 15 bases between the two germline ends. Germline V gene lookup returns CDR1 SGHRS and CDR2 YFSETQ. This CDR3 has 15 residues. CDR3 DNA: TGCGCCAGCAGCTTCCAGGGAGGAGATAGAAACATTCAGTACTTC. Amino acids: CASSFQGGDRNIQYF.

This sequence joins TRBV9 and TRBJ1-1; D remains ambiguous. V lost 3 bases to trimming and J lost 0 bases, with 6 bases between them. CDR3 length equals 13 residues. Germline V gene data show CDR1 as SGDLS and CDR2 as YYNGEE. CDR3 sequence: CASSATVNTEAFF. The CDR3, as DNA: TGTGCCAGCAGCGCCACAGTGAACACTGAAGCTTTCTTT.

The rearrangement links TRBV10-3 to TRBJ2-2; 8 positions agree with TRBD2. Germline V gene lookup returns CDR1 ENHRY and CDR2 SYGVKD. The CDR3 has 17 residues. J lost 6 bases, V lost 10 bases, and 19 bases had no gene match. The CDR3 loop reads CATEKRVERESAGELFF. For the CDR3, the DNA is TGTGCCACCGAGAAACGGGTAGAGCGGGAGTCGGCCGGGGAGCTGTTTTTT.

This clone was observed once. The V gene is TRBV28, the J gene TRBJ2-5; TRBD1 is a possible D gene (5 bases). This CDR3 comprises 14 residues. CDR1 is MDHEN, CDR2 SYDVKM, per germline. V lost 6 bases, J lost 1 base, and 12 bases lay in between. Written as DNA, the CDR3 is TGTGCCAGCAGAGGACATATGATCCAAGAGACCCAGTACTTC. This translates into CASRGHMIQETQYF.

This rearrangement joins TRBV27 to TRBJ2-5; D ambiguous. Germline V gene data show CDR1 as MNHEY and CDR2 as SMNVEV (reference sequence). The V gene lost 5 bases and the J gene lost 2 bases, with 12 bases spanning the gap. This CDR3 comprises 14 residues. CDR3 in amino acids: CASSKNRNQETQYF. CDR3 sequence (DNA): TGTGCCAGCAGTAAAAACAGAAATCAAGAGACCCAGTACTTC.

The rearrangement joins TRBV19 to TRBJ1-1, with 11 bases fitting TRBD1. CDR3 length: 16 amino acids. Germline V gene sequence: CDR1 LNHDA, CDR2 SQIVND (reference sequence). Trimming removed 4 bases from V and 7 bases from J; junction bases left unmatched: 11. CDR3 region: CASSRTGGPAILEAFF. For the CDR3, the DNA is TGTGCCAGTAGTAGGACAGGGGGCCCAGCAATCCTTGAAGCTTTCTTT.

V gene TRBV5-1 combines with J gene TRBJ2-5; 7 positions match TRBD1. In germline, CDR1 is SGHRS, CDR2 YFSETQ. The CDR3 covers 12 residues. Unmatched junction bases numbered 7, after V lost 3 bases and J lost 11 bases. CDR3 coding DNA: TGCGCCAGCAGCTACGACAGGGAAGAGCAGTACTTC. It encodes CASSYDREEQYF.

The chain has TRBV5-1 and TRBJ2-1; 8 bases line up with TRBD2. The germline V gene encodes CDR1 SGHRS and CDR2 YFSETQ. The CDR3 spans 16 residues. V trimming: 1 base; J trimming: 6 bases; junction bases outside the gene matches: 9. The CDR3, as DNA: TGCGCCAGCAGCTTGAGTGGGGGAGCGGGAGCCAATGAGCAGTTCTTC. It yields the protein CASSLSGGAGANEQFF.

The gene calls are TRBV11-2 and TRBJ2-7, with D perhaps matching TRBD1 (5 bases). The ends were cut back, 0 bases at V and 3 bases at J, with 12 bases in the middle. CDR1 SGHAT and CDR2 FQNNGV come from the germline V gene. The CDR3 contains 15 residues. The DNA for the CDR3 is TGTGCCAGCAGCTTAGACAGGGCGTCGTTCTACGAGCAGTACTTC. This encodes CASSLDRASFYEQYF.

This chain connects TRBV10-3 to TRBJ2-3; 8 positions agree with TRBD2. After removal of 7 bases from V and 0 bases from J, the junction contained 3 bases not matched to a gene. Germline assignment: CDR1 ENHRY and CDR2 SYGVKD. The CDR3 has 14 amino acids. For the CDR3, the DNA is TGTGCCATCAAACGGGAGGGTAGCACAGATACGCAGTATTTT. Translated, it gives CAIKREGSTDTQYF.